This TCR beta chain was profiled in a study of shared clonotypes between healthy human individuals. For the study at large: With ages of 18 to 49, the donors were two women and three men. Each donor had three CD4 naive, three CD4 memory, two CD8 naive and one CD8 memory plate.

Execution of the assay was at deep level. Repertoires were generated with immunoSEQ multiplex PCR, while TCRdb's copy carries only in-frame clones and drops some. The sample holds over 2 million clones, about 95% seen once. As for this clone: Its antigen is not identified.

Germline-derived CDR1 and CDR2 are MNHNY and SVGAGI (reference sequence). The V gene lost 10 bases and the J gene lost 0 bases, with 15 bases spanning the gap. The CDR3 covers 14 residues. Study-level points and caveats: Shared clonotypes across all four donors exceeded non-shared ones in generation probability.

CD45RO-negative cells were positively selected for CCR7, leaving out terminally differentiated effector memory CD45RA+ cells. This clonotype was obtained from a man younger than 35 in good health. The chain employs TRBV6-6 and TRBJ2-5; maybe TRBD1 (6 bases). Sequencing input: naive CD8+ T cells sorted from blood. For the CDR3, the DNA is TGTGCCACCCTTTTCGGGACACACCAAGAGACCCAGTACTTC. It is translated as CATLFGTHQETQYF.